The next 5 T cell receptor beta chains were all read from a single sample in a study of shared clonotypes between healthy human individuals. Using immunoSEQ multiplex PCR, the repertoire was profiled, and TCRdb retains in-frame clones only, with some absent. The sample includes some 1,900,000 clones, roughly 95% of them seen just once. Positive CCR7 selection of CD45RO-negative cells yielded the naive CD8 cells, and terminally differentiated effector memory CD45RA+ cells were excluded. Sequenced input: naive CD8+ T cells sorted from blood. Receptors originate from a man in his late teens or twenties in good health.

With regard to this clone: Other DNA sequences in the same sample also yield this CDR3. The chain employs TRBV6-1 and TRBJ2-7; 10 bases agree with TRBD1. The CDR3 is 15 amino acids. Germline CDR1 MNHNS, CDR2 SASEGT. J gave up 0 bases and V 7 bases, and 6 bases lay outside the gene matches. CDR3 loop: CASKIGQGVSYEQYF. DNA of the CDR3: TGTGCCAGCAAGATTGGACAGGGGGTCTCCTACGAGCAGTACTTC.

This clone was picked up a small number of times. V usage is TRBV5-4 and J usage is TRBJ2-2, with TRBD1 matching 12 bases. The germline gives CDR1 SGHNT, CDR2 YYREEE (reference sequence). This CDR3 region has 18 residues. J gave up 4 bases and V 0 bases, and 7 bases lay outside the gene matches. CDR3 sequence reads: CASSLEGRDRGPTGELFF. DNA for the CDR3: TGTGCCAGCAGCTTGGAGGGCCGGGACAGGGGGCCCACCGGGGAGCTGTTTTTT.

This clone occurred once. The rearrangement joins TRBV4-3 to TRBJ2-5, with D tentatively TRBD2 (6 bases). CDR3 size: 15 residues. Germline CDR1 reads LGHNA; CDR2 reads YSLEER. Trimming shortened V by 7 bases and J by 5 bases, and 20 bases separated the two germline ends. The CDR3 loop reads CASTPGEGDGETQYF. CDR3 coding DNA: TGCGCCAGCACCCCGGGAGAAGGGGATGGCGAGACCCAGTACTTC.

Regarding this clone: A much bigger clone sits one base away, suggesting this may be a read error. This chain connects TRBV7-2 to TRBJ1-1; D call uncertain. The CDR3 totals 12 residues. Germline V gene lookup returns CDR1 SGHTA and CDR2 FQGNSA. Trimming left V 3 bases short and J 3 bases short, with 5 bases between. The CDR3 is CASSLWDTEAFF. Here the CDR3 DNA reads TGTGCCAGCAGCTTGTGGGACACTGAAGCTTTCTTT.

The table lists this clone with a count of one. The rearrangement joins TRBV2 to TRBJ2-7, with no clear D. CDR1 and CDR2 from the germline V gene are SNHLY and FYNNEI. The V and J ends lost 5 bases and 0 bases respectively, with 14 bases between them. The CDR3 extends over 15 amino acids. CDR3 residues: CASSLSSGLSYEQYF. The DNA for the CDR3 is TGTGCCAGCAGTCTCTCGAGTGGGCTCTCCTACGAGCAGTACTTC. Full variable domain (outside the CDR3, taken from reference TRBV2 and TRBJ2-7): EPEVTQTPSHQVTQMGQEVILRCVPISNHLYFYWYRQILGQKVEFLVSFYNNEISEKSEIFDDQFSVERPDGSNFTLKIRSTKLEDSAMYFCASSLSSGLSYEQYFGPGTRLTVT.